This TCR beta chain appears in the sequencing data of a study of human T cells and chemical hapten exposure (dated by TCRdb to the early 2020s). For the wider study: For sensitization, 2% DPC in acetone was applied to a 2 cm by 2 cm area of upper inner arm skin. Patients additionally received weekly therapeutic DPC doses to the scalp throughout the approximately 25-week study period. Patch testing was performed on the upper back with Finn chambers containing 0.01% DPC, and the patch tests were scored after 6 days according to International Contact Dermatitis Research Group standards. Blood samples were taken from patients before sensitization (week 0) and at 2, 6 and about 24 weeks after DPC sensitization. Libraries were pooled for sequencing, and variation in per-sample TCR yields was attributed mainly to small differences in library volumes within the pool. For TCR sequencing, blood came from 25 to 35 alopecia patients at anywhere from one to four time points (pre-sensitization, 2, 6 and 24 weeks). The study tracked peripheral blood TCR repertoire changes in vivo during primary and secondary sensitization to the hapten diphenylcyclopropenone (DPC) in alopecia patients. The patient cohort, mostly female, included alopecia areata with under or over 50% scalp involvement, alopecia totalis and alopecia universalis.

Library method: RACE. The sequencer listed for this sample is NextSeq 500. During library preparation, unique molecular identifiers were attached to individual cDNA molecules so that TCRs could be counted in a quantitative, reproducible way. For every blood RNA sample, sequencing covered both the TCR alpha and TCR beta chains. In the paper's pipeline: The median number of TCRs per sample was approximately 93,000, ranging from 23,224 to 690,600. V, J and CDR3 annotation of the TCR reads was carried out using the Decombinator software suite. For the PS versus PT1 abundance plots, all samples were subsampled to the same number of TCRs (28,000). TCRs were defined as expanded if absent before sensitization and observed at least eight times at the 2-week time point. TCRdb reanalyzed the raw reads on its own, using fastp at Q25 for trimming and MiXCR for clone calling, and kept in-frame beta chains. All rows with the same CDR3 protein become a single entry with the most common DNA and genes. The V and J calls here are based on TCRdb, not the publication. The sample table records 87,000 or so distinct CDR3 sequences; 9.6% of these occur just once. Together, the top ten hold approximately 3.9% of the sample.

What the authors observed across the whole study: After repeated subsampling, the strength of the expansion versus patch-test correlation and the threshold at which it became significant changed. Alopecia, a presumed autoimmune disease, was present in all patients, so the immune response of the patients might differ from that of healthy individuals. Expanded TCRs formed significantly more large CDR3 similarity clusters than pre-sensitization or healthy control sets, consistent with antigen-driven responses. DPC sensitization did not change the number of TCRs with a frequency above 1 in 1000, and there was no evidence of changes in global repertoire structure. Patch test score correlated positively with the number of PT1 expanded TCRs, reaching significance at thresholds 8, 16 and 32 but not at 4.

The intended sense of this specimen's time point label: pre-sensitization, week 0. In the paper's terms, the treatment or condition label means: therapeutic diphenylcyclopropenone sensitization with weekly scalp DPC. At every patch-test visit, the blood draw took place before the patch test was put on. Eligible patients were aged 18 to 70, diagnosed with alopecia, deemed suitable for DPC therapy, and excluded if pregnant. Total RNA was extracted from unfractionated whole blood collected in Tempus Blood RNA tubes. V lost 1 base and J lost 6 bases; the stretch between them is 13 bases long. In the germline V gene (reference sequence), CDR1 corresponds to DFQATT and CDR2 to SNEGSKA. From the cysteine through the phenylalanine, the CDR3 covers 15 amino acids. The kept DNA is CDR3 alone, 45 bases in frame from the first base. This clonotype was found a few times. Its target antigen remains unknown. The input lacks base qualities; no much larger clone sits a single base away.

This receptor was identified in a woman aged 35 to 49 with alopecia areata. Some clones in this sample may be carry-over from other donors' samples. The V gene is TRBV20-1 and the J gene is TRBJ1-6; the D gene is possibly TRBD1, with 5 bases matching. The sample in question was whole blood, obtained in connection with sensitization to the hapten diphenylcyclopropenone (DPC). The nucleotide sequence is given as TGCAGTGCTAGAGCCCAGGGTTTCGGTAATTCACCCCTCCACTTT. It codes for CSARAQGFGNSPLHF.